These 11 T cell receptor beta chains originate from one sample sequenced in a study of blood T cells in healthy people across ages. Primers used in a second PCR of about 7 to 12 cycles were a sample-barcoded 5' primer and a J-beta primer mix. TCRdb used MiXCR to reprocess the 5' RACE reads, holding one entry per CDR3 protein. The sample lists 580,000 or so distinct CDR3 sequences, around 48% seen once, with approximately 25% in the top ten. Sequences were obtained from blood. These receptor sequences come from a man aged 80 or over in good health.

The rearrangement uses TRBV29-1 and TRBJ1-2; 10 nucleotides align to TRBD1. With V trimmed by 7 bases and J by 5 bases, 4 bases remained unmatched. The CDR3 loop spans 12 amino acids. Germline CDR1 SQVTM, CDR2 ANQGSEA. In nucleotides, the CDR3 is TGCAGCGACCGGACAGGGGGGTATGGCTACACCTTC. Its translation is CSDRTGGYGYTF.

The chain joins TRBV7-2 to TRBJ2-7, with D tentatively TRBD1 (6 bases). Matching the DNA end better, TRBJ2-4 makes the J call doubtful. CDR3 length equals 15 residues. In germline, CDR1 is SGHTA, CDR2 FQGNSA. In DNA form, the CDR3 reads TGTGCCAGCAGCTTAGCGAATGGGGGCCGAGACATTCAGTACTTC. Its translation is CASSLANGGRDIQYF.

The genes are TRBV6-5 and TRBJ2-5, with a weak D call TRBD2 (6 bases). V lost 2 bases, J lost 8 bases, and 18 bases lay in between. In germline, CDR1 is MNHEY, CDR2 SVGAGI. The length of the CDR3 is 15 residues. The CDR3 is CASSYGRGGPGTQYF. The CDR3, as DNA: TGTGCCAGCAGTTACGGGCGGGGAGGACCAGGAACCCAGTACTTC.

This chain connects TRBV6-6 to TRBJ1-1; 8 bases fit TRBD1. V lost 5 bases to trimming and J lost 5 bases; unmatched junction nucleotides: 16. CDR3 size: 17 residues. Per germline, CDR1 MNHNY and CDR2 SVGAGI (reference sequence). The CDR3 DNA reads TGTGCCAGCAGTCGGGCGGGACAGGTGGCATTCGGAACTGAAGCTTTCTTT. Its translation: CASSRAGQVAFGTEAFF.

The chain combines TRBV2 with TRBJ2-3, with D possibly TRBD1 on 5 matching bases. The V gene lost 5 bases and the J gene lost 6 bases, with 18 bases spanning the gap. Germline loops: CDR1 SNHLY, CDR2 FYNNEI. The length of the CDR3 is 15 residues. The CDR3 loop reads CASSKRGAATDTQYF. The CDR3, as DNA: TGTGCCAGCAGTAAACGTGGGGCGGCGACGGATACGCAGTATTTT.

CDR3: CSVVTSGNQPQHF. The CDR3 region has the DNA TGCAGCGTTGTGACCAGTGGCAATCAGCCCCAGCATTTT. This chain links TRBV29-1 with TRBJ1-5; D remains unclear. This CDR3 has 13 amino acids. Germline V gives CDR1 SQVTM, CDR2 ANQGSEA. The V gene lost 4 bases and the J gene lost 2 bases, with 9 bases spanning the gap. Full variable domain (outside the CDR3, taken from reference TRBV29-1 and TRBJ1-5): SAVISQKPSRDICQRGTSLTIQCQVDSQVTMMFWYRQQPGQSLTLIATANQGSEATYESGFVIDKFPISRPNLTFSTLTVSNMSPEDSSIYLCSVVTSGNQPQHFGDGTRLSIL.

This chain joins TRBV4-2 and TRBJ2-3, with TRBD2 matching 11 bases. In germline, CDR1 is LGHNA, CDR2 YNFKEQ. The CDR3 loop spans 16 amino acids. Trimming removed 4 bases from V and 0 bases from J; junction bases left unmatched: 3. The CDR3 spells CASSRGLAGSTDTQYF. CDR3 nucleotide sequence: TGTGCCAGCAGCCGCGGACTAGCGGGTAGCACAGATACGCAGTATTTT.

The rearrangement joins TRBV12-3 or TRBV12-4 to TRBJ2-5, with TRBD1 matching 7 bases. The CDR3 loop spans 15 amino acids. Unmatched junction bases numbered 10, after V lost 6 bases and J lost 3 bases. In DNA, the CDR3 is TGTGCCAGCAGACCGGGACAGATAGGAGAAGAGACCCAGTACTTC. Translated: CASRPGQIGEETQYF.

The V gene is TRBV20-1, the J gene TRBJ1-2; a possible D gene is TRBD1 (6 bases). V lost 4 bases and J 6 bases, leaving 15 bases between the germline ends. Germline V lookup: CDR1 DFQATT, CDR2 SNEGSKA (reference sequence). The CDR3 length is 13 residues. Written as DNA, the CDR3 is TGCAGTGCTAACCTACAGGGCGGACATGGCTACACCTTC. Amino acids: CSANLQGGHGYTF.

The V gene is TRBV5-1, the J gene TRBJ2-1; the D gene is possibly TRBD1 (5 bases). The CDR3 contains 13 residues. Germline CDR1 reads SGHRS; CDR2 reads YFSETQ. V was clipped by 7 bases and J by 3 bases, with 11 bases between them. CDR3 residues: CASGTDSYNEQFF. As DNA, the CDR3 is TGCGCCAGCGGAACAGACAGCTACAATGAGCAGTTCTTC.

The rearrangement uses TRBV20-1 and TRBJ1-1, with 9 bases fitting TRBD1. The ends lost 6 bases at V and 1 base at J; junction bases unmatched: 6. Germline V lookup: CDR1 DFQATT, CDR2 SNEGSKA (reference sequence). The CDR3 totals 14 residues. The CDR3 DNA sequence: TGCAGTGCCAGACAGGGGGTGAGGAACACTGAAGCTTTCTTT. Translated: CSARQGVRNTEAFF.